Below are 8 T cell receptor beta chains sequenced from a single sample in a study of blood T cell repertoires in COVID-19. TCRdb keeps only in-frame clones here, not all; method: immunoSEQ multiplex PCR. The sample lists approximately 35,000 clones, 85% to 95% occurring once. Sequencing was done on a sample of peripheral blood. The receptors stem from a human donor in a cohort sampled during active COVID-19.

This CDR3 reads CASSGGQLPPGYTF. The CDR3 bases are TGCGCCAGCAGCGGTGGACAGTTACCACCTGGCTACACCTTC. The chain is built from TRBV5-1 and TRBJ1-2; maybe TRBD1 (6 bases). The CDR3 sequence is 14 residues long. V lost 4 bases to trimming and J lost 7 bases, with 17 bases between them. The V gene's germline CDR1 is SGHRS and CDR2 YFSETQ.

The V and J genes are TRBV4-1 and TRBJ1-1, with TRBD1 as a possible D gene (6 bases). Germline CDR1 MGHRA, CDR2 YSYEKL. The CDR3 extends over 14 amino acids. V shed 4 bases and J shed 2 bases, with 11 bases lying between them. CDR3 loop: CASSPRTDNTEAFF. CDR3 bases: TGCGCCAGCAGCCCTAGGACAGACAACACTGAAGCTTTCTTT.

Concerning this clone: A junction end diverges from the germline sequence, so it may reflect a read error. The chain joins TRBV5-1 to TRBJ2-7; the match to TRBD2 covers 11 bases. There are 14 residues in the CDR3. CDR1 is SGHRS and CDR2 is YFSETQ in the germline V gene. CDR3 loop: CASSSVLAGGPTSF. The CDR3 DNA reads as TGCGCCAGCAGCTCGGTTCTAGCGGGAGGCCCAACCTCCTTC.

The CDR3 DNA sequence: TGTGCCAGCTCCATTGGTCGGTACCCCCTCCAAGAGACCCAGTACTTC. Amino acid sequence: CASSIGRYPLQETQYF. This chain joins TRBV11-2 and TRBJ2-5; D uncertain. The CDR3 spans 16 residues. V lost 8 bases, J lost 1 base, and 20 bases lay in between. Germline assignment: CDR1 SGHAT and CDR2 FQNNGV.

A single count supports this clone. V and J are TRBV7-9 and TRBJ2-3; unclear D gene. Germline CDR1 SEHNR, CDR2 FQNEAQ (reference sequence). Trimming took 5 bases from V and 5 from J, leaving 14 bases between them. The length of the CDR3 is 14 residues. The CDR3 loop reads CASSRQPSVDTQYF. CDR3 in DNA: TGTGCCAGCAGCCGGCAACCAAGCGTAGATACGCAGTATTTT. Variable domain in full (rest from reference TRBV7-9 and TRBJ2-3): DTGVSQNPRHKITKRGQNVTFRCDPISEHNRLYWYRQTLGQGPEFLTYFQNEAQLEKSRLLSDRFSAERPKGSFSTLEIQRTEQGDSAMYLCASSRQPSVDTQYFGPGTRLTVL.

V usage is TRBV10-3 and J usage is TRBJ1-1; D may be TRBD1 (5 bases). The germline CDR1 and CDR2 sequences are ENHRY and SYGVKD. The ends were cut back, 10 bases at V and 3 bases at J, with 15 bases in the middle. This CDR3 comprises 13 residues. CDR3 in DNA: TGTGCCAGCCGAAAGGGGCTAGACACTGAAGCTTTCTTT. As protein: CASRKGLDTEAFF.

The chain joins TRBV6-2 or TRBV6-3 to TRBJ2-7, with 7 bases identical to TRBD2. V shed 6 bases and J 1 base; nucleotides not matched to a gene: 9. There are 15 residues in the CDR3. Germline CDR1 and CDR2: MNHEY and SVGEGT. The CDR3 nucleotides are TGTGCCAGCAGCCCACCCACTAGCGCTTCCTACGAGCAGTACTTC. This sequence encodes CASSPPTSASYEQYF.

This chain connects TRBV7-2 to TRBJ2-5, with D unresolved. V was pared by 5 bases and J by 0 bases, with 10 bases between. The CDR3 sequence is 14 residues long. Germline lookup yields CDR1 SGHTA and CDR2 FQGNSA. CDR3 loop: CASSGLRYQETQYF. The CDR3 DNA reads as TGTGCCAGCAGCGGGCTTAGGTACCAAGAGACCCAGTACTTC.